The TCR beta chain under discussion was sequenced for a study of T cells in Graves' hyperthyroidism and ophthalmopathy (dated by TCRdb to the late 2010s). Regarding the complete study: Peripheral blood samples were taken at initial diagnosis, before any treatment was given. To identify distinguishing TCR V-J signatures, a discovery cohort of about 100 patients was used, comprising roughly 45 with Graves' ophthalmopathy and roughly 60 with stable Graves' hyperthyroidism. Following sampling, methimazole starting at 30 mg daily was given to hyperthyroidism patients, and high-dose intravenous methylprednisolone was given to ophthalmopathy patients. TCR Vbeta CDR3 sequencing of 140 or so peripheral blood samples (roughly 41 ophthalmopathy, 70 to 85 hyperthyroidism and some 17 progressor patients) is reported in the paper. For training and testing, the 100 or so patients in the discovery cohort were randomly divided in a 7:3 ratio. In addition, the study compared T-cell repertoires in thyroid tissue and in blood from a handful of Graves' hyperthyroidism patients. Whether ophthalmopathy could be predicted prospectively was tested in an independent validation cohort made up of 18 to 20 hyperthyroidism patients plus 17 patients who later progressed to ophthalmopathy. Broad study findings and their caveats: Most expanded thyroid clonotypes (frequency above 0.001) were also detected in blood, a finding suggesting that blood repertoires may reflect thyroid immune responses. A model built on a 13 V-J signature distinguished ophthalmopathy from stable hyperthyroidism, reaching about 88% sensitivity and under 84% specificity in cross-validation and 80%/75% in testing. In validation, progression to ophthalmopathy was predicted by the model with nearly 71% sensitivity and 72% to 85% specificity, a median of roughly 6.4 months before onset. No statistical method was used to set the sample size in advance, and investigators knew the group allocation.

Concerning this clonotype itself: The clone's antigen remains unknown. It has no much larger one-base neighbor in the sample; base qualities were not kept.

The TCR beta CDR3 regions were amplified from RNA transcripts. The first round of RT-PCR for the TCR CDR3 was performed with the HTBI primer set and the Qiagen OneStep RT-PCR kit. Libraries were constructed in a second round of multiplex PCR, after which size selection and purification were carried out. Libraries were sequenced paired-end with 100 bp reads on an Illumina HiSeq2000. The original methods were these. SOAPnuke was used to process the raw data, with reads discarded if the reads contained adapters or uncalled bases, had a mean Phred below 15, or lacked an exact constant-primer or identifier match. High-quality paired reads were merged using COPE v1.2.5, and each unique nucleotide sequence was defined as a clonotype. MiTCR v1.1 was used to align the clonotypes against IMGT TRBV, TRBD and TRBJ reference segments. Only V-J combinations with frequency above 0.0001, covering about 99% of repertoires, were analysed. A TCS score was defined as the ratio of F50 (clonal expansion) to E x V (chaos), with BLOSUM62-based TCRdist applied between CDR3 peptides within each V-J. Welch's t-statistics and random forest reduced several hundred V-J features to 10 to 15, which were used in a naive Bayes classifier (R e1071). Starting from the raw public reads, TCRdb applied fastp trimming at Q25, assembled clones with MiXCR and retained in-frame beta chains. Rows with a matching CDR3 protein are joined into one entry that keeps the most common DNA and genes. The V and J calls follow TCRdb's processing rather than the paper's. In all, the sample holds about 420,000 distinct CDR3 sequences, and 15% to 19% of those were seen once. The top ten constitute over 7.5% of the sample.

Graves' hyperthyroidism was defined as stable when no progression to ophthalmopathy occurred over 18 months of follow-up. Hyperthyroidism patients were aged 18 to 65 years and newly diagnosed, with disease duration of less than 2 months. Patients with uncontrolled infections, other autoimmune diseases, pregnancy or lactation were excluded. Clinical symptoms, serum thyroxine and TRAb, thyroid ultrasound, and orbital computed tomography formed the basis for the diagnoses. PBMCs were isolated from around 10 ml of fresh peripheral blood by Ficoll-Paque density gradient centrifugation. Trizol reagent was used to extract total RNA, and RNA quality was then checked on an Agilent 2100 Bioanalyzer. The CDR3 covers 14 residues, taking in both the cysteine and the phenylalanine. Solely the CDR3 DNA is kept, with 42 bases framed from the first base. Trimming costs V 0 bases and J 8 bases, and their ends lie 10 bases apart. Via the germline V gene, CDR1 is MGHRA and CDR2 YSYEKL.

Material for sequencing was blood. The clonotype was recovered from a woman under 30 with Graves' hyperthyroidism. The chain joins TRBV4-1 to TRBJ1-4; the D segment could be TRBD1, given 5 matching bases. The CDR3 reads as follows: CASSQEGEGEKLFF. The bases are TGCGCCAGCAGCCAAGAAGGGGAAGGAGAAAAACTGTTTTTT.